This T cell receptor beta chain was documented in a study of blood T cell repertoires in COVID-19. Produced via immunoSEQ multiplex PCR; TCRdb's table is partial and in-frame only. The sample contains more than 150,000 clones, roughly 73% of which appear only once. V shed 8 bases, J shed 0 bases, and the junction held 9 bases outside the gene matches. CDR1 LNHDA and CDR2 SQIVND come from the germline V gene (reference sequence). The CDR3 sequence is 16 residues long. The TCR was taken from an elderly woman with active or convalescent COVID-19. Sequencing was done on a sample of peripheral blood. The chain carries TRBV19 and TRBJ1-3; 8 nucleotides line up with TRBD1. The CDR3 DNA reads TGTGCCAGTGGCACAGGGGGGATAGTCTCTGGAAACACCATATATTTT. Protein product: CASGTGGIVSGNTIYF.